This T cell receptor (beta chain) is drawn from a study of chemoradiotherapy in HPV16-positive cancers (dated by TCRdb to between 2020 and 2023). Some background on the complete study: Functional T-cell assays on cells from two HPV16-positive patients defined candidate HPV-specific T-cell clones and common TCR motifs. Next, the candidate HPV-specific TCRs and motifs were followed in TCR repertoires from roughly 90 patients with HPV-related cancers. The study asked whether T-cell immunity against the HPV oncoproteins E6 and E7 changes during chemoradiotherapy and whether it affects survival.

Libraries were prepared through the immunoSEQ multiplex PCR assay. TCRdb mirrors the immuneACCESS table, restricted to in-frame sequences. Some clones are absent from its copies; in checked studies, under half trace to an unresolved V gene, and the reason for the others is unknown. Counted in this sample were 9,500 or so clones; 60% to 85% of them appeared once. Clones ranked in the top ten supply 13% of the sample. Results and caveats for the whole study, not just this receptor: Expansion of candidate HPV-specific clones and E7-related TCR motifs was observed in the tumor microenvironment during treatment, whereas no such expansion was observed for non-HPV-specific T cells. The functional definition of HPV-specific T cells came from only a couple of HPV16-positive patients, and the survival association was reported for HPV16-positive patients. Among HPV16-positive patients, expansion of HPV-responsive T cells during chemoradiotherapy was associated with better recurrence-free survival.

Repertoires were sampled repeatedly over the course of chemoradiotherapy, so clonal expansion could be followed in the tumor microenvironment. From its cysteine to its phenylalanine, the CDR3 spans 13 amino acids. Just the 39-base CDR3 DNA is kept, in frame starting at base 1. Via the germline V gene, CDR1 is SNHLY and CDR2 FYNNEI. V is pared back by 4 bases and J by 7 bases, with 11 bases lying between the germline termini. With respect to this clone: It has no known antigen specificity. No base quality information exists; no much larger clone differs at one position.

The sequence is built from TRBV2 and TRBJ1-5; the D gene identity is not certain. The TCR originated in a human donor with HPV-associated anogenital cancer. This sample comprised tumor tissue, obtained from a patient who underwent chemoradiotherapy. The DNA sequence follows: TGTGCCAGCAGTGCATCGGGGATCCAGCCCCAGCATTTT. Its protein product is CASSASGIQPQHF.